The 19 T cell receptor beta chains given below trace back to one sample, sequenced in a study of cytomegalovirus exposure and HLA in healthy donors. The PCR contained 60 Vbeta and 13 Jbeta primers. The method was immunoSEQ multiplex PCR; TCRdb's version includes in-frame clones alone and lacks a portion of them. The table shows nearly 110,000 clones, with roughly 80% occurring only once. Source material: PBMCs. The receptors originated from a man younger than 40 in good health and CMV-seronegative.

There are a few counts of this clone. V gene TRBV6-5 combines with J gene TRBJ2-6; no definite D call. This CDR3 is built from 15 residues. Looked up from germline, CDR1 is MNHEY and CDR2 is SVGAGI. The V end was cut by 8 bases, the J end by 0 bases, with 11 bases between. The DNA of the CDR3 is TGTGCCAGCTGCGAACAGAGCTCTGGGGCCAACGTCCTGACTTTC. This translates into CASCEQSSGANVLTF.

The chain employs TRBV30 and TRBJ2-5; 9 bases map to TRBD2. Germline CDR1 and CDR2: GTSNPN and SVGIG (reference sequence). V dropped 1 base and J dropped 5; count of bases not matched to a gene: 11. The CDR3 consists of 16 residues. CDR3 DNA sequence: TGTGCCTGGAGTGGTTGGGAGGCTAGCGGGACGGAGACCCAGTACTTC. Its protein is CAWSGWEASGTETQYF.

By sample fraction, this clone is medium-sized. The chain recombines TRBV6-1 with TRBJ1-1; 10 nucleotides align to TRBD1. V shed 3 bases, J shed 8 bases, and the junction held 6 bases outside the gene matches. This CDR3 has 14 residues. Looked up from germline, CDR1 is MNHNS and CDR2 is SASEGT. DNA of the CDR3: TGTGCCAGCAGTGAGATGACAGGGGGCTCCGAAGCTTTCTTT. Its translation: CASSEMTGGSEAFF.

This clone showed up just once. The CDR3 DNA reads TGTGCCAGCAGCCTCCAATCCTACAATGAGCAGTTCTTC. Its protein is CASSLQSYNEQFF. The V gene is TRBV14, the J gene TRBJ2-1; no definite D call. The CDR3 contains 13 residues. Trimming took 4 bases from V and 1 from J, leaving 5 bases between them. CDR1 and CDR2 from the germline V gene are SGHDN and FVKESK.

V is TRBV28 and J is TRBJ2-5; D is possibly TRBD2 (7 bases). Germline V gene lookup returns CDR1 MDHEN and CDR2 SYDVKM. The CDR3 is 15 amino acids. The V end was cut by 5 bases, the J end by 3 bases, with 16 bases between. The CDR3 spells CASSPAGAYKETQYF. The CDR3 region has the DNA TGTGCCAGCAGTCCCGCGGGGGCATATAAAGAGACCCAGTACTTC. Full variable domain (rest looked up from reference TRBV28 and TRBJ2-5): DVKVTQSSRYLVKRTGEKVFLECVQDMDHENMFWYRQDPGLGLRLIYFSYDVKMKEKGDIPEGYSVSREKKERFSLILESASTNQTSMYLCASSPAGAYKETQYFGPGTRLLVL.

This sequence joins TRBV10-2 and TRBJ1-5, with D unresolved. The ends were cut back, 3 bases at V and 5 bases at J, with 8 bases in the middle. From germline, CDR1 is WSHSY and CDR2 SAAADI. This CDR3 has 13 residues. The DNA of the CDR3 is TGCGCCAGCAGTGAACGGAGAGATCAGCCCCAGCATTTT. It encodes CASSERRDQPQHF.

This clone was seen a few times. CDR3 bases: TGTGCCAGCGACCGGGACAGGGGTGAAAAACTGTTTTTT. It specifies CASDRDRGEKLFF. The chain carries TRBV6-1 and TRBJ1-4; 10 bases line up with TRBD1. This CDR3 region has 13 residues. CDR1 is MNHNS and CDR2 is SASEGT in the germline V gene. The trim removed 8 bases at V and 7 bases at J, leaving 4 bases unmatched.

This clone came up once. V is TRBV7-6 and J is TRBJ2-7; 14 positions match TRBD2. With V trimmed by 4 bases and J by 6 bases, 17 bases remained unmatched. Germline values: CDR1 SGHVS, CDR2 FNYEAQ. This CDR3 comprises 19 residues. DNA of the CDR3: TGTGCCAGCAGCTCCCCGGGGACTAGCGGGAGCGTGTCTCGGGGCGAGCAGTACTTC. This translates into CASSSPGTSGSVSRGEQYF.

This clone was seen only once. Written as DNA, the CDR3 is TGTGCCACATCAGTGATCACGGGCACTGAAGCTTTCTTT. Its protein is CATSVITGTEAFF. V and J are TRBV9 and TRBJ1-1; D unresolved. V lost 9 bases, J lost 4 bases, and 16 bases lay in between. From germline, CDR1 is SGDLS and CDR2 YYNGEE. This CDR3 has 13 amino acids.

The chain couples TRBV27 to TRBJ2-7, with 8 bases aligning to TRBD1. V shed 5 bases, J shed 5 bases, and the junction held 11 bases outside the gene matches. The CDR3 contains 15 residues. From germline, CDR1 is MNHEY and CDR2 SMNVEV (reference sequence). Here the CDR3 DNA reads TGTGCCAGCAGTAGCAGTCAGGGGGCCGAGAACGAGCAGTACTTC. Residues: CASSSSQGAENEQYF.

V usage is TRBV7-2 and J usage is TRBJ2-7, with TRBD2 identical over 9 bases. The V gene end was trimmed by 1 base and the J gene end by 2 bases; junction bases not matched to a gene: 6. The germline gives CDR1 SGHTA, CDR2 FQGNSA. There are 16 residues in the CDR3. DNA for the CDR3: TGTGCCAGCAGCTTAGAAGGGCTAGCGGGAACCTACGAGCAGTACTTC. This gives the protein CASSLEGLAGTYEQYF.

The DNA for the CDR3 is TGTGCCAGCAGCCGGACTAGCGGTAACAATGAGCAGTTCTTC. This translates into CASSRTSGNNEQFF. This chain connects TRBV7-9 to TRBJ2-1; 10 bases align to TRBD2. The CDR3 is made up of 14 amino acids. J gave up 5 bases and V 5 bases, and 3 bases lay outside the gene matches. Germline lookup yields CDR1 SEHNR and CDR2 FQNEAQ (reference sequence). The variable domain in full, completed from reference TRBV7-9 and TRBJ2-1, reads DTGVSQNPRHKITKRGQNVTFRCDPISEHNRLYWYRQTLGQGPEFLTYFQNEAQLEKSRLLSDRFSAERPKGSFSTLEIQRTEQGDSAMYLCASSRTSGNNEQFFGPGTRLTVL.

The rearrangement uses TRBV10-3 and TRBJ2-7; the match to TRBD2 covers 7 bases. The germline V gene has CDR1 ENHRY and CDR2 SYGVKD. J lost 3 bases, V lost 6 bases, and 11 bases had no gene match. This CDR3 region has 15 residues. The CDR3 reads CAIRGEGRAYYEQYF. DNA for the CDR3: TGTGCCATCAGGGGGGAGGGCAGGGCCTACTACGAGCAGTACTTC.

The chain recombines TRBV27 with TRBJ1-5; TRBD1 is a possible D gene (6 bases). CDR3 length: 14 amino acids. Germline CDR1 is MNHEY and CDR2 is SMNVEV (reference sequence). Trimming removed 5 bases at V and 3 bases at J, with 11 bases between. CDR3 in DNA: TGTGCCAGCAGTCTCGGACAGATCAATCAGCCCCAGCATTTT. Protein product: CASSLGQINQPQHF.

The rearrangement links TRBV14 to TRBJ1-2, with D possibly TRBD1 on 5 matching bases. There are 12 residues in the CDR3. Germline CDR1 reads SGHDN; CDR2 reads FVKESK. Trimming removed 5 bases from V and 8 bases from J, with 12 bases in between. Here the CDR3 reads CASSFLGHGYTF. As DNA, the CDR3 is TGTGCCAGCAGCTTCCTGGGGCACGGCTACACCTTC.

The V and J genes are TRBV18 and TRBJ2-1; perhaps TRBD2 as D (6 bases). V shed 3 bases and J shed 3 bases, with 9 bases lying between them. The CDR3 loop spans 14 amino acids. Germline V CDR1 and CDR2: KGHSH, LQKENI. The CDR3: CASSPPGVYNEQFF. The CDR3 region has the DNA TGTGCCAGCTCACCCCCGGGAGTCTACAATGAGCAGTTCTTC.

This rearrangement joins TRBV5-6 to TRBJ1-2; 7 bases agree with TRBD1. This CDR3 is 14 amino acids long. From germline, CDR1 is SGHDT and CDR2 YYEEEE. With V trimmed by 0 bases and J by 4 bases, 3 bases remained unmatched. The CDR3 coding sequence is TGTGCCAGCAGCTTGGTCCAGGGGGGCTATGGCTACACCTTC. Translated, it gives CASSLVQGGYGYTF.

This clone was detected once. The chain recombines TRBV14 with TRBJ2-1; 7 nucleotides agree with TRBD2. The CDR3 has 12 residues. The germline gives CDR1 SGHDN, CDR2 FVKESK. Trimming at V came to 8 bases and at J to 9 bases, leaving 7 bases not matched to a gene. The chain's CDR3 is CASGAGSGEQFF. The CDR3 DNA sequence: TGTGCCAGCGGAGCGGGATCGGGTGAGCAGTTCTTC.

This chain uses TRBV19 with TRBJ1-2; 8 nucleotides line up with TRBD1. Germline V gives CDR1 LNHDA, CDR2 SQIVND (reference sequence). V gave up 3 bases and J gave up 4 bases; unmatched junction bases: 10. The CDR3 runs to 16 residues. This CDR3 is CASSIQGANPLYGYTF. The CDR3 DNA reads as TGTGCCAGTAGTATTCAGGGGGCCAACCCCCTCTATGGCTACACCTTC.